This T cell receptor beta chain comes out of a study of cytomegalovirus exposure and HLA in healthy donors. The study, taken as a whole, reports: A later analysis linked a missense variant in DCLRE1C to the trimming of TCR beta V and J genes. Previous analysis showed most TCR beta V segments were productive about 87% or about 30% of the time.

For this clone: The antigen is not known.

J was trimmed by 4 bases and V by 7 bases; bases with no gene match: 11. This CDR3 region has 15 residues. Germline values: CDR1 MDHEN, CDR2 SYDVKM. 13 Jbeta primers and 60 Vbeta primers were used for the PCR. Measured with immunoSEQ multiplex PCR; TCRdb has only the in-frame clones, and not every one. The sample includes about 130,000 clones. The sequence derives from a man aged 18 to 30 in good health and CMV-seronegative. The sample was PBMCs. J is TRBJ1-2 and V is TRBV28; 8 nucleotides agree with TRBD1. CDR3 amino acids: CASTPPDRAGYGYTF. The CDR3 nucleotides read TGTGCCAGCACCCCACCGGACAGGGCGGGCTATGGCTACACCTTC.